Listed here are 7 T cell receptor beta chains from one sample, sequenced in a study of blood T cell repertoires in COVID-19. Clones were sequenced by immunoSEQ multiplex PCR, and TCRdb holds only the in-frame ones, with some missing. The sample lists roughly 100,000 clones, 82% seen once, with about 17% in the top ten. The specimen was peripheral blood. These receptors were taken from a man at least 80 years old with acute or convalescent COVID-19.

The chain carries TRBV7-2 and TRBJ2-1; TRBD2 matches at 9 bases. CDR3 length: 15 residues. V was clipped by 5 bases and J by 8 bases; unmatched bases: 10. Germline values: CDR1 SGHTA, CDR2 FQGNSA. The CDR3 DNA reads TGTGCCAGCAGCCAAAGCGCTAGCGGGATCTATGAGCAGTTCTTC. Its translation: CASSQSASGIYEQFF. Full variable domain (rest looked up from reference TRBV7-2 and TRBJ2-1): GAGVSQSPSNKVTEKGKDVELRCDPISGHTALYWYRQSLGQGLEFLIYFQGNSAPDKSGLPSDRFSAERTGGSVSTLTIQRTQQEDSAVYLCASSQSASGIYEQFFGPGTRLTVL.

V and J are TRBV7-9 and TRBJ1-2; D is perhaps TRBD1 (5 bases). The CDR3 loop spans 15 amino acids. Germline CDR1 is SEHNR and CDR2 is FQNEAQ (reference sequence). The V end lost 7 bases, the J end lost 7 bases, and 22 bases lay between the germline ends. The CDR3 spells CASTPGVGEVSGYTF. The CDR3 DNA reads as TGTGCCAGCACCCCCGGAGTAGGGGAGGTTAGTGGCTACACCTTC.

The V call is TRBV11-2, the J call TRBJ1-2; 9 nucleotides agree with TRBD1. The CDR3 is 17 amino acids. With V trimmed by 2 bases and J by 10 bases, 17 bases remained unmatched. Germline-derived CDR1 and CDR2 are SGHAT and FQNNGV. The CDR3 region is CASSLNSGTGKGKDYTF. CDR3 bases: TGTGCCAGCAGCTTAAACTCCGGGACAGGGAAGGGAAAGGACTACACCTTC. The whole variable domain, remainder taken from reference TRBV11-2 and TRBJ1-2, is EAGVAQSPRYKIIEKRQSVAFWCNPISGHATLYWYQQILGQGPKLLIQFQNNGVVDDSQLPKDRFSAERLKGVDSTLKIQPAKLEDSAVYLCASSLNSGTGKGKDYTFGSGTRLTVV.

The chain employs TRBV18 and TRBJ1-5, with 9 bases identical to TRBD1. The CDR3 contains 17 residues. Germline values: CDR1 KGHSH, CDR2 LQKENI. Trimming removed 6 bases from V and 0 bases from J; junction bases left unmatched: 9. In DNA form, the CDR3 reads TGTGCCAGCTCTCATGCCGGGACAGGGTATAGCAATCAGCCCCAGCATTTT. As protein: CASSHAGTGYSNQPQHF.

CDR3 coding DNA: TGTGCCAGCAGCGGCGTAGCGGGAGGGCCATCAGATACGCAGTATTTT. This sequence encodes CASSGVAGGPSDTQYF. The chain carries TRBV5-4 and TRBJ2-3; 11 nucleotides line up with TRBD2. CDR1 and CDR2 (germline): SGHNT, YYREEE (reference sequence). The CDR3 runs to 16 residues. The trim removed 4 bases at V and 4 bases at J, leaving 8 bases unmatched.

This clone came up once. The chain joins TRBV4-3 to TRBJ2-7; the match to TRBD1 covers 9 bases. Germline CDR1 reads LGHNA; CDR2 reads YSLEER. V lost 5 bases and J lost 2; bases outside the gene matches: 7. The CDR3 contains 15 residues. CDR3 residues: CASSIGTGQAYEQYF. The DNA of the CDR3 is TGCGCCAGCAGCATCGGGACAGGGCAGGCCTACGAGCAGTACTTC.

The chain joins TRBV10-1 to TRBJ2-5; no firm D call. The CDR3 is made up of 18 amino acids. Trimming stripped 2 bases from V and 6 bases from J, with 25 bases between. Looked up from germline, CDR1 is WNHNN and CDR2 is SYGVQD (reference sequence). The CDR3 bases are TGCGCCAGCAGTGAGGTGCCAGAGACTCCTTTACCAAGAAAGACCCAGTACTTC. Translation: CASSEVPETPLPRKTQYF.